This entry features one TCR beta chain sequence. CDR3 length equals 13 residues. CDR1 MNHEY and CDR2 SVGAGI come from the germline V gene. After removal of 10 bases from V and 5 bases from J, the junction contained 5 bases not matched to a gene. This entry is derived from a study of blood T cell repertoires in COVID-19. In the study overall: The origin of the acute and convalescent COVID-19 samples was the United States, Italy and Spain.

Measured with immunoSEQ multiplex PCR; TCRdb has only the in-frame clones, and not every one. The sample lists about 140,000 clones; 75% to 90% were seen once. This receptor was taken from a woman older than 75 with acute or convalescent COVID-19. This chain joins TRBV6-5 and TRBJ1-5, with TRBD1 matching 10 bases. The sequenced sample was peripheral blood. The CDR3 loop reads CATQDRGDQPQHF. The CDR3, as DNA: TGTGCCACCCAGGACAGGGGGGATCAGCCCCAGCATTTT.